Below, 5 T cell receptor beta chains from the same sample are listed, as sequenced in a study of T cells in Graves' hyperthyroidism and ophthalmopathy. RNA transcripts gave rise to amplified TCR beta CDR3 regions. The HTBI primer set drove a first-round RT-PCR of the TCR CDR3. In TCRdb, the multiplex PCR reads were re-called with MiXCR into one record per CDR3 protein. Here the sample spans around 440,000 distinct CDR3 sequences, about a sixth being singletons. Source material: blood. The receptors here all came from a young woman with Graves' hyperthyroidism.

In this sample, this clonotype turned up many times. The V call is TRBV5-5, the J call TRBJ2-7, with D possibly being TRBD1 (5 bases). CDR3 length equals 16 residues. Trimming removed 5 bases from V and 2 bases from J, with 20 bases in between. The germline CDR1 and CDR2 sequences are SGHKS and YYEKEE (reference sequence). CDR3: CASSQLTGLATYEQYF. For the CDR3, the DNA is TGTGCCAGCAGTCAACTTACAGGCTTGGCTACCTACGAGCAGTACTTC.

This clonotype was picked up many times. This chain links TRBV3-1 with TRBJ2-2; D unclear. This CDR3 has 13 residues. Trimming removed 0 bases at V and 4 bases at J, with 3 bases between. Germline values: CDR1 LGHDT, CDR2 YNNKEL (reference sequence). The CDR3 bases are TGTGCCAGCAGCCAAGAGGGCACCGGGGAGCTGTTTTTT. Translation gives CASSQEGTGELFF.

To note about this clonotype: Germline and junction disagree at one end, which may indicate a read error. The V call is TRBV4-2, the J call TRBJ2-6, with 10 bases aligning to TRBD2. The germline V gene encodes CDR1 LGHNA and CDR2 YNFKEQ. This CDR3 has 15 residues. CDR3 in DNA: TGTGCCAGCAGCCGGACCCAACTAGCGGGGCTTTTACCTGATTTC. Its translation is CASSRTQLAGLLPDF.

V gene TRBV5-1 combines with J gene TRBJ2-5; D is uncertain. Deletions cut 3 bases from V and 5 bases from J, with 5 bases between. The CDR3 sequence is 11 residues long. CDR1 SGHRS and CDR2 YFSETQ come from the germline V gene. In nucleotides, the CDR3 is TGCGCCAGCAGCTGGATGGAGACCCAGTACTTC. This sequence encodes CASSWMETQYF.

V usage is TRBV5-4 and J usage is TRBJ2-7; D is possibly TRBD2 (6 bases). This CDR3 has 16 residues. The germline V gene encodes CDR1 SGHNT and CDR2 YYREEE (reference sequence). The V gene lost 3 bases and the J gene lost 3 bases, with 19 bases spanning the gap. The CDR3 DNA reads TGTGCCAGCAGCTCACCGGGAGAAGGTCCAGACTACGAGCAGTACTTC. The encoded protein is CASSSPGEGPDYEQYF.